This is a list of T cell receptor beta chains from one sample in a study of blood T cell repertoires in COVID-19. Clones were sequenced by immunoSEQ multiplex PCR, and TCRdb holds only the in-frame ones, with some missing. The sample includes approximately 260,000 clones, 80% to 90% seen only once; the top ten take roughly 9.6%. The sample consisted of peripheral blood. The receptors were gathered from a woman aged 70-85 years with acute or convalescent COVID-19. CDR3s include the opening cysteine and the closing phenylalanine or tryptophan. Each record gives: clone size, J gene, CDR3 length, D gene, V gene, CDR3 protein, CDR3 DNA. D genes are given only for firm matches. Size tells how often a clone was seen (once, few, many) or the class of an expanded clone, and some rows leave it out.

>-|TRBJ2-4|12|-|TRBV11-3
CASGNGGNIQYF
TGTGCCAGCGGCAACGGGGGTAACATTCAGTACTTC
>-|TRBJ2-5|14|-|TRBV5-4
CASSFTGRPETQYF
TGTGCCAGCAGCTTCACGGGGAGGCCGGAGACCCAGTACTTC
>-|TRBJ2-7|15|TRBD1|TRBV19
CASTSGTGPPYEQYF
TGTGCCAGTACCTCCGGGACAGGGCCCCCCTACGAGCAGTACTTC
>-|TRBJ2-1|16|TRBD2|TRBV10-2
CASSEQASGGGNEQFF
TGCGCCAGCAGTGAACAGGCTAGCGGGGGGGGAAATGAGCAGTTCTTC
>-|TRBJ2-3|15|-|TRBV5-1
CASSSQEGRTDTQYF
TGCGCCAGCAGCTCCCAGGAAGGTCGGACAGATACGCAGTATTTT
>-|TRBJ2-3|14|TRBD1|TRBV5-1
CASSLTGFTDTQYF
TGCGCCAGCAGCCTGACAGGGTTTACAGATACGCAGTATTTT
>-|TRBJ1-1|13|-|TRBV6-5
CASSYLRNTEAFF
TGTGCCAGCAGTTACCTTAGGAACACTGAAGCTTTCTTT
>-|TRBJ2-1|15|TRBD1|TRBV6-4
CASSDSGQGVDEQFF
TGTGCCAGCAGTGACTCAGGACAGGGTGTGGATGAGCAGTTCTTC
>-|TRBJ2-7|14|TRBD1|TRBV15
CATSPRQGAYEQYF
TGTGCCACCAGCCCTCGACAGGGGGCCTACGAGCAGTACTTC
>-|TRBJ2-1|17|-|TRBV4-1
CASSQGEGGASYNEQFF
TGCGCCAGCAGCCAAGGAGAGGGGGGGGCCTCCTACAATGAGCAGTTCTTC
>-|TRBJ2-3|16|-|TRBV6-5
CASSYSGDSRTDTQYF
TGTGCCAGCAGTTACTCCGGTGACAGTCGCACAGATACGCAGTATTTT
>few|TRBJ2-1|17|TRBD2|TRBV5-5
CASSLKAGDVVVNEQFF
TGTGCCAGCAGCTTGAAAGCGGGGGACGTCGTAGTCAATGAGCAGTTCTTC
>-|TRBJ1-2|13|-|TRBV25-1
CASSEITGLGYTF
TGTGCCAGCAGTGAGATTACAGGGCTCGGCTACACCTTC
>-|TRBJ2-5|15|-|TRBV2
CASRGSGLGWETQYF
TGTGCCAGCAGGGGGAGCGGGTTGGGATGGGAGACCCAGTACTTC
>-|TRBJ2-1|14|TRBD2|TRBV7-6
CASSSLAGRREQFF
TGTGCCAGCAGCTCACTAGCGGGGCGGAGAGAGCAGTTCTTC
>-|TRBJ1-4|14|-|TRBV5-1
CASSSGQTNEKLFF
TGCGCCAGCAGCTCAGGGCAAACTAATGAAAAACTGTTTTTT
>-|TRBJ1-1|13|-|TRBV7-9
CASSFSQGTEAFF
TGTGCCAGCAGCTTCTCCCAGGGCACTGAAGCTTTCTTT